This passage covers 2 T cell receptor beta chains from one sample sequenced in a study of blood T cell repertoires in COVID-19. The table came from immunoSEQ multiplex PCR; TCRdb's copy has only in-frame clones and leaves some out. The sample consists of approximately 210,000 clones, 80% to 90% of them appearing once. The sample comprised peripheral blood. These receptors all come from a man between 18 and 35 years old with active or convalescent COVID-19.

The V gene is TRBV15, the J gene TRBJ1-2; TRBD1 matches at 9 bases. Germline CDR1 reads LNHNV; CDR2 reads YYDKDF (reference sequence). Trimming removed 5 bases from V and 5 bases from J; junction bases left unmatched: 6. CDR3 length: 14 amino acids. CDR3 sequence: CATSPGTGFYGYTF. In nucleotides, the CDR3 is TGTGCCACCAGCCCCGGGACAGGGTTTTATGGCTACACCTTC.

The chain joins TRBV29-1 to TRBJ2-5; D ambiguous. V lost 1 base to trimming and J lost 3 bases, with 9 bases between them. The germline CDR1 and CDR2 sequences are SQVTM and ANQGSEA. The CDR3 loop spans 13 amino acids. CDR3 region: CSVEVVPKETQYF. The DNA for the CDR3 is TGCAGCGTTGAAGTAGTCCCGAAAGAGACCCAGTACTTC.